The 16 T cell receptor beta chains below were found in one sample sequenced in a study of cytomegalovirus exposure and HLA in healthy donors. PCR was performed using 60 Vbeta and 13 Jbeta primers. TCRdb's table, derived via immunoSEQ multiplex PCR, lists solely in-frame clones and lacks some. The sample shows over 200,000 clones, approximately 84% of them seen only once. The sequenced material came from PBMCs. The receptors were gathered from a woman aged 40 to 50 in good health and CMV-seronegative.

This clone appeared a single time. The chain combines TRBV6-5 with TRBJ1-5; a weak D match, TRBD1 (5 bases). The CDR3 loop spans 14 amino acids. Germline V CDR1 and CDR2: MNHEY, SVGAGI. The V gene lost 6 bases and the J gene lost 4 bases, with 13 bases spanning the gap. CDR3 residues: CASSPIDRNQPQHF. CDR3 sequence (DNA): TGTGCCAGCAGCCCCATCGACAGAAATCAGCCCCAGCATTTT.

V and J are TRBV4-2 and TRBJ2-1, with D possibly being TRBD1 (5 bases). V dropped 4 bases and J dropped 0 bases, with 10 bases sitting between them. The V gene's germline CDR1 is LGHNA and CDR2 YNFKEQ. There are 15 residues in the CDR3. The CDR3 DNA follows: TGTGCCAGCAGCCCGACAGCTAACTCCTACAATGAGCAGTTCTTC. This sequence encodes CASSPTANSYNEQFF.

The genes are TRBV5-1 and TRBJ2-4; 7 nucleotides match TRBD1. Germline V lookup: CDR1 SGHRS, CDR2 YFSETQ. V lost 0 bases to trimming and J lost 1 base; unmatched junction nucleotides: 13. There are 19 residues in the CDR3. CDR3 in DNA: TGCGCCAGCAGCTTGGACAGGGGTGACGGGTCCCAGGCCAAAAACATTCAGTACTTC. This codes for CASSLDRGDGSQAKNIQYF.

The chain couples TRBV18 to TRBJ2-6; 7 bases match TRBD1. Germline V gene data show CDR1 as KGHSH and CDR2 as LQKENI. The V gene end was trimmed by 3 bases and the J gene end by 2 bases; junction bases not matched to a gene: 1. CDR3 size: 15 residues. Written as DNA, the CDR3 is TGTGCCAGCTCACCTGACAGGGCTGGGGCCAACGTCCTGACTTTC. Translating gives CASSPDRAGANVLTF.

On this clone: Other DNA sequences in this specimen translate into the identical CDR3. This chain links TRBV5-1 with TRBJ1-2; D is uncertain. The V gene lost 0 bases and the J gene lost 5 bases, with 8 bases spanning the gap. CDR1 is SGHRS and CDR2 is YFSETQ in the germline V gene. The CDR3 sequence is 13 residues long. CDR3 amino acids: CASSLDTTYGYTF. The CDR3 DNA reads TGCGCCAGCAGCTTGGATACAACGTATGGCTACACCTTC.

The CDR3 region has the DNA TGTGCCAGCAGCTTATGGGGCAGGGGGAACACCGGGGAGCTGTTTTTT. Its protein product is CASSLWGRGNTGELFF. The chain couples TRBV7-2 to TRBJ2-2, with D maybe TRBD1 (6 bases). This CDR3 is 16 amino acids long. Germline V gene data show CDR1 as SGHTA and CDR2 as FQGNSA. V was cut by 2 bases and J by 1 base, with 11 bases left in between.

The chain is built from TRBV14 and TRBJ2-7, with a tentative D call TRBD1 (5 bases). The CDR3 is 15 amino acids. V lost 1 base and J 7 bases, leaving 17 bases between the germline ends. Germline V gene lookup returns CDR1 SGHDN and CDR2 FVKESK. The CDR3 loop is CASSQVSGPDGEQYF. The CDR3 nucleotides are TGTGCCAGCAGCCAAGTATCAGGGCCCGATGGAGAGCAGTACTTC.

In its sample, this clone was seen a few times. V gene TRBV19 combines with J gene TRBJ2-6; D perhaps matches TRBD1 (7 bases). The germline gives CDR1 LNHDA, CDR2 SQIVND (reference sequence). Trimming removed 6 bases at V and 4 bases at J, with 13 bases between. The CDR3 runs 15 residues. This CDR3 is CASREGAGGANVLTF. Here the CDR3 DNA reads TGTGCCAGTAGGGAGGGGGCAGGCGGGGCCAACGTCCTGACTTTC.

This clone turned up a few times. J is TRBJ1-5 and V is TRBV6-5; D not resolved. The V gene lost 0 bases and the J gene lost 4 bases, with 4 bases spanning the gap. The CDR3 runs 13 residues. The germline gives CDR1 MNHEY, CDR2 SVGAGI. The CDR3 here is CASSYSPNQPQHF. The CDR3 DNA reads TGTGCCAGCAGTTACTCCCCGAATCAGCCCCAGCATTTT.

This chain connects TRBV7-8 to TRBJ2-7, with 7 positions matching TRBD1. This CDR3 is built from 15 residues. Trimming removed 5 bases from V and 2 bases from J; junction bases left unmatched: 9. Per germline, CDR1 SGHVS and CDR2 FQNEAQ. The CDR3 DNA sequence: TGTGCCAGCAGCCCCCGACAGGGAATTACCTACGAGCAGTACTTC. Translated, it gives CASSPRQGITYEQYF.

Remarks on this clone: Mismatch with germline at one junction end may stem from a read error. The chain combines TRBV5-4 with TRBJ2-5; 7 positions agree with TRBD2. CDR3 size: 17 residues. CDR1 and CDR2 from the germline V gene are SGHNT and YYREEE (reference sequence). DNA for the CDR3: TGCGCCAGCAGCCAAGACGGGAGCGGGGCCGATCAAGAGACCCAGTACTTC. This gives the protein CASSQDGSGADQETQYF. Full variable domain (missing parts from reference TRBV5-4 and TRBJ2-5): ETGVTQSPTHLIKTRGQQVTLRCSSQSGHNTVSWYQQALGQGPQFIFQYYREEENGRGNFPPRFSGLQFPNYSSELNVNALELDDSALYLCASSQDGSGADQETQYFGPGTRLLVL.

The chain has TRBV5-1 and TRBJ1-1; D not resolved. The V and J ends lost 1 base and 4 bases respectively, with 8 bases between them. From germline, CDR1 is SGHRS and CDR2 YFSETQ. The CDR3 has 13 amino acids. The CDR3 here is CASSLTEGTEAFF. For the CDR3, the DNA is TGCGCCAGCAGCTTGACAGAGGGCACTGAAGCTTTCTTT.

V is TRBV5-5 and J is TRBJ1-2; D unclear. The germline V and J ends were trimmed by 1 base and 3 bases, with 7 bases remaining between them. Germline CDR1 is SGHKS and CDR2 is YYEKEE (reference sequence). The CDR3 is 13 amino acids. The CDR3, as DNA: TGTGCCAGCAGCTTGTCACGGGACTATGGCTACACCTTC. Encoded protein: CASSLSRDYGYTF.

This clone was detected only a few times. V gene TRBV19 combines with J gene TRBJ1-1, with D uncertain. Germline assignment: CDR1 LNHDA and CDR2 SQIVND (reference sequence). V shed 0 bases and J shed 4 bases, with 9 bases lying between them. The CDR3 is made up of 14 amino acids. CDR3 sequence (DNA): TGTGCCAGTAGTATAGAGGGCGGAGGCACTGAAGCTTTCTTT. Translating it yields CASSIEGGGTEAFF. The whole variable domain, filled in from reference TRBV19 and TRBJ1-1, reads DGGITQSPKYLFRKEGQNVTLSCEQNLNHDAMYWYRQDPGQGLRLIYYSQIVNDFQKGDIAEGYSVSREKKESFPLTVTSAQKNPTAFYLCASSIEGGGTEAFFGQGTRLTVV.

The V gene is TRBV28, the J gene TRBJ2-5; D gene uncertain. V shed 3 bases and J shed 2 bases, with 4 bases lying between them. Looked up from germline, CDR1 is MDHEN and CDR2 is SYDVKM. CDR3 length equals 12 residues. CDR3 protein: CASSFTQETQYF. The DNA of the CDR3 is TGTGCCAGCAGTTTTACTCAAGAGACCCAGTACTTC.

CDR3 in amino acids: CASSVDGVANYGYTF. CDR3 nucleotides: TGTGCCAGCAGCGTTGACGGGGTAGCTAACTATGGCTACACCTTC. This rearrangement joins TRBV9 to TRBJ1-2; unclear D gene. The CDR3 contains 15 residues. Germline V gives CDR1 SGDLS, CDR2 YYNGEE. V lost 2 bases and J 0 bases, leaving 11 bases between the germline ends.